These T cell receptor beta chains were read from a single sample in a study of blood T cell repertoires in COVID-19. Repertoires were generated with immunoSEQ multiplex PCR, while TCRdb's copy carries only in-frame clones and drops some. The data hold around 150,000 clones, with roughly 91% observed a single time. Sequences were obtained from peripheral blood. The receptors were sampled from a woman aged 45-59 years with acute or convalescent COVID-19. Both conserved end residues are part of each CDR3. Each record gives: J gene, clone size, D gene, V gene, CDR3 protein, CDR3 DNA. D genes are given only for firm matches. The size entry is marked missing in some rows and otherwise reads once, few, many or a size class.

>TRBJ2-5|NA|NA|TRBV15
CATSLGTIRETQYF
TGTGCCACCAGCCTCGGGACAATTAGAGAGACCCAGTACTTC
>TRBJ1-6|NA|TRBD1|TRBV5-6
CASSRDRANSPLHF
TGTGCCAGCAGCAGGGACAGGGCAAATTCACCCCTCCACTTT
>TRBJ1-4|NA|NA|TRBV19
CASGQHATNEKLFF
TGTGCCAGTGGACAGCATGCAACTAATGAAAAACTGTTTTTT
>TRBJ2-2|NA|NA|TRBV7-9
CASLPNTGELFF
TGTGCCAGCCTCCCGAACACCGGGGAGCTGTTTTTT
>TRBJ1-2|NA|TRBD1|TRBV30
CAWSRDRGYGYTF
TGTGCCTGGAGTAGGGACAGGGGTTATGGCTACACCTTC
>TRBJ1-2|NA|TRBD1|TRBV12-3/TRBV12-4
CASSSTGSYGYTF
TGTGCCAGCAGTTCGACAGGGTCCTATGGCTACACCTTC
>TRBJ2-2|NA|NA|TRBV9
CASSANLLSTGELFF
TGTGCCAGCAGCGCCAATCTCCTATCCACCGGGGAGCTGTTTTTT
>TRBJ1-6|NA|NA|TRBV7-2
CASSLMQGDSPLHF
TGTGCCAGCAGCTTAATGCAGGGTGACTCACCCCTCCACTTT
>TRBJ1-6|NA|TRBD1|TRBV27
CASSTSGTANSPLHF
TGTGCCAGCAGTACCTCCGGGACAGCTAATTCACCCCTCCACTTT
>TRBJ1-1|NA|NA|TRBV5-1
CASSTVQGWVIEAFF
TGCGCCAGCAGCACAGTCCAGGGGTGGGTGATTGAAGCTTTCTTT
>TRBJ1-2|NA|NA|TRBV20-1
CSASDRYGYTF
TGCAGTGCTAGTGACAGATATGGCTACACCTTC
>TRBJ1-4|NA|TRBD1|TRBV19
CASSHTGGLGEKLFF
TGTGCCAGTAGTCACACAGGGGGACTGGGGGAAAAACTGTTTTTT
>TRBJ1-1|NA|NA|TRBV7-9
CASSLSVAEAFF
TGTGCCAGCAGCTTATCGGTGGCTGAAGCTTTCTTT
>TRBJ1-6|NA|NA|TRBV18
CASSSTGNSPLHF
TGTGCCAGCTCGTCGACAGGTAATTCACCCCTCCACTTT
>TRBJ1-6|NA|NA|TRBV19
CASRSTSGNSPLHF
TGTGCCAGTAGGTCGACATCAGGGAATTCACCCCTCCACTTT
>TRBJ2-1|NA|NA|TRBV15
CATSRRDNEQFF
TGTGCCACCAGCCGCAGGGACAATGAGCAGTTCTTC
>TRBJ2-5|NA|TRBD2|TRBV6-6
CASSYSRAGGQETQYF
TGTGCCAGCAGTTACTCGCGGGCGGGGGGGCAAGAGACCCAGTACTTC
>TRBJ1-4|NA|TRBD1|TRBV2
CASSSTTGEVKKLFF
TGTGCCAGCAGTTCGACGACAGGGGAGGTGAAAAAACTGTTTTTT
>TRBJ2-1|NA|NA|TRBV3-1/TRBV3-2
CASSQGRGGYEQFF
TGTGCCAGCAGCCAAGGGAGGGGGGGCTATGAGCAGTTCTTC
>TRBJ2-7|NA|NA|TRBV5-6
CASSYGVMDEQYF
TGTGCCAGCAGCTACGGGGTCATGGACGAGCAGTACTTC
>TRBJ1-5|NA|NA|TRBV4-3
CASSLVGGEVDQPQHF
TGCGCCAGCAGCCTGGTGGGGGGGGAGGTGGATCAGCCCCAGCATTTT
>TRBJ2-1|NA|TRBD1|TRBV24-1
CATSDFKGGPPNEQFF
TGTGCCACCAGTGATTTTAAAGGGGGCCCCCCCAATGAGCAGTTCTTC
>TRBJ1-2|NA|NA|TRBV10-3
CAISGLGHYTF
TGTGCCATCAGCGGCTTGGGGCATTACACCTTC
>TRBJ2-1|NA|NA|TRBV7-2
CASSPGVSSYNEQFF
TGTGCCAGCAGCCCGGGGGTTTCCTCCTACAATGAGCAGTTCTTC
>TRBJ1-5|NA|TRBD1|TRBV10-3
CATEPTGLDQPQHF
TGTGCCACCGAACCGACAGGGCTCGATCAGCCCCAGCATTTT
>TRBJ2-7|NA|NA|TRBV6-5
CASSPRGGANYEQYF
TGTGCCAGCAGTCCTAGAGGGGGGGCGAACTACGAGCAGTACTTC
>TRBJ2-2|NA|TRBD1|TRBV7-2
CASSLAQLGTGGTGELFF
TGTGCCAGCAGCTTAGCGCAGCTGGGGACAGGGGGAACCGGGGAGCTGTTTTTT
>TRBJ1-2|NA|NA|TRBV12-5
CASGLVLGQPQAGYGYTF
TGTGCTAGTGGTTTGGTACTGGGACAACCTCAGGCGGGCTATGGCTACACCTTC
>TRBJ2-7|NA|TRBD1|TRBV5-1
CASSSSSGTGGVYEQYF
TGCGCCAGCAGCTCTTCCTCCGGGACAGGGGGAGTGTACGAGCAGTACTTC
>TRBJ1-1|NA|TRBD1|TRBV7-9
CASSSLGGTGNTEAFF
TGTGCCAGCAGCTCCCTTGGGGGGACAGGGAACACTGAAGCTTTCTTT
>TRBJ1-5|NA|NA|TRBV7-2
CASSLFGMGQPQHF
TGTGCCAGCAGCTTGTTCGGGATGGGCCAGCCCCAGCATTTT
>TRBJ1-6|NA|NA|TRBV5-6
CASSLSRYNSPLHF
TGTGCCAGCAGCTTATCTCGGTATAATTCACCCCTCCACTTT
>TRBJ2-7|few|TRBD1|TRBV6-2/TRBV6-3
CASSPYIGTGSYEQYF
TGTGCCAGCAGCCCTTACATAGGGACAGGGTCCTACGAGCAGTACTTC
>TRBJ2-1|NA|TRBD2|TRBV24-1
CATSGLASHEQFF
TGTGCCACCTCGGGACTAGCTTCTCATGAGCAGTTCTTC
>TRBJ1-6|NA|TRBD1|TRBV18
CASSLEPGTGYNSPLHF
TGTGCCAGCTCACTAGAGCCCGGGACAGGATATAATTCACCCCTCCACTTT
>TRBJ2-2|NA|NA|TRBV5-1
CASSLAGADTGELFF
TGCGCCAGCAGCTTGGCAGGGGCGGACACCGGGGAGCTGTTTTTT
>TRBJ2-1|NA|TRBD1|TRBV4-1
CASSQDGTGAYNEQFF
TGCGCCAGCAGCCAAGATGGAACAGGGGCCTACAATGAGCAGTTCTTC
>TRBJ1-5|NA|NA|TRBV19
CASSPWVTGLGQPQHF
TGTGCCAGTAGTCCATGGGTTACAGGGCTGGGGCAGCCCCAGCATTTT
>TRBJ1-2|NA|NA|TRBV19
CASSIRQPARVGRGYTF
TGTGCCAGTAGTATAAGGCAGCCCGCCCGGGTTGGTCGTGGCTACACCTTC
>TRBJ2-1|NA|TRBD1|TRBV2
CASTGTGKGEQFF
TGTGCCAGCACCGGGACAGGGAAGGGTGAGCAGTTCTTC
>TRBJ1-3|NA|NA|TRBV5-6
CASTPRDSGNTIYF
TGTGCCAGCACACCGAGAGACTCTGGAAACACCATATATTTT
>TRBJ1-1|NA|TRBD1|TRBV6-5
CASSYSTGVESFF
TGTGCCAGCAGTTACTCGACAGGGGTCGAGAGTTTCTTT